This TCR beta chain was sequenced in a study of T cells in Graves' hyperthyroidism and ophthalmopathy. General observations from the study: Among thyroid clonotypes expanded above 0.001, most also appeared in blood. The authors' 13 V-J model separated ophthalmopathy from stable hyperthyroidism.

From RNA transcripts, TCR beta CDR3 regions were amplified. The primer set for the first-round RT-PCR of the TCR CDR3 was HTBI. TCRdb reprocessed the multiplex PCR reads via MiXCR and lists one record per CDR3 protein. The table shows about 840,000 distinct CDR3 sequences, with approximately 40% occurring only once. Graves' hyperthyroidism was deemed stable absent ophthalmopathy progression within 18 months. This clonotype was picked up a small number of times. As yet, its antigen is unknown. Per germline, CDR1 SEHNR and CDR2 FQNEAQ (reference sequence). Trimming took off 5 bases at V and 1 base at J, with 8 bases between the two ends. The CDR3 covers 14 residues.

V usage is TRBV7-9 and J usage is TRBJ2-2; possible D gene TRBD1, 5 bases. This TCR was sampled from a young man with Graves' hyperthyroidism. Sequencing was performed on blood. The CDR3 nucleotides are TGTGCCAGCAGCGTGACAGAGAACACCGGGGAGCTGTTTTTT. It yields the protein CASSVTENTGELFF.